The rows below give T cell receptor beta chains drawn from one sample of a study of T cells in Graves' hyperthyroidism and ophthalmopathy. TCRdb reanalysed the multiplex PCR reads using MiXCR and keeps one entry per CDR3 protein. The table lists more than 350,000 distinct CDR3 sequences, roughly 17% of them singletons. The specimen was blood. These receptors all stem from a woman aged 25-40 years with Graves' hyperthyroidism that later progressed to Graves' ophthalmopathy. Each CDR3 is given with its conserved first and last residue. Each record gives: V gene, clone size, J gene, D gene, CDR3 DNA, CDR3 protein. The D gene is left open where the match is weak. Size tells how often a clone was seen (once, few, many) or the class of an expanded clone, and some rows leave it out.

TRBV3-1	few	TRBJ2-1	.	TGTGCCAGCAGCATTGCCCCCTCGTCAACCTACAATGAGCAGTTCTTC	CASSIAPSSTYNEQFF
TRBV20-1	few	TRBJ2-5	TRBD2	TGCAGTGCTAGGGGACTAGCGGAAGAGACCCAGTACTTC	CSARGLAEETQYF
TRBV6-1	few	TRBJ1-5	.	TGTGCCAGCAGACAGGGTGTCACTCAGCCCCAGCATTTT	CASRQGVTQPQHF
TRBV28	few	TRBJ2-7	TRBD1	TGTGCCAGCAGTTTGGGATGGGACAGGGGAACTTACGAGCAGTACTTC	CASSLGWDRGTYEQYF
TRBV29-1	few	TRBJ2-1	TRBD2	TGCAGCGTTGAATGGGTGACTAGCGGAGAAGGTGGGCAGTTCTTC	CSVEWVTSGEGGQFF
TRBV20-1	many	TRBJ1-2	.	TGCAGTGCCCCCAGGACTTTCCAGGGGTATGGCTACACCTTC	CSAPRTFQGYGYTF
TRBV7-8	many	TRBJ2-1	.	TGTGCCAGCAGCTACCCGAAATACAATGAGCAGTTCTTC	CASSYPKYNEQFF
TRBV19	many	TRBJ2-7	TRBD1	TGTGCCAGTAGCCCGGGACAGGGAATTTCCTACGAGCAGTACTTC	CASSPGQGISYEQYF
TRBV11-2	many	TRBJ1-4	TRBD1	TGTGCCAGCAGCCCGGACAGGGGACGTGAAAAACTGTTTTTT	CASSPDRGREKLFF
TRBV2	many	TRBJ2-1	TRBD2	TGTGCCAGCAGTGAAATAACTAGCGGGAGTTCTGGCGATGAGCAGTTCTTC	CASSEITSGSSGDEQFF
TRBV29-1	.	TRBJ2-5	.	TGCAGCGTCGTACAGGTTGGGGGGCAAGAGACCCAGTACTTC	CSVVQVGGQETQYF
TRBV30	.	TRBJ2-3	.	TGTGCCTGGGCGCCTTATGGGGGGACAATGGATACGCAGTATTTT	CAWAPYGGTMDTQYF
TRBV29-1	many	TRBJ1-1	TRBD1	TGCAGCGTCGGGACAGGGAACACTGAAGCTTTCTTT	CSVGTGNTEAFF
TRBV27	many	TRBJ1-2	.	TGTGCCAGCAGTTTATCTCCTTCACCAGGACCCTATGGCTACACCTTC	CASSLSPSPGPYGYTF
TRBV18	many	TRBJ1-6	TRBD1	TGTGCCAGCTCTCCCGAACTACAGGGGGCAAGTTCACCCCTCCACTTT	CASSPELQGASSPLHF
TRBV29-1	few	TRBJ2-3	TRBD2	TGCAGCGTTGAGGAGGGACTAGCGGGTTTTACAGATACGCAGTATTTT	CSVEEGLAGFTDTQYF
TRBV12-3/TRBV12-4	many	TRBJ1-2	TRBD1	TGTGCCAGCAGTTCCTCCCCCGGGACAGACTTCTATGGCTACACCTTC	CASSSSPGTDFYGYTF
TRBV20-1	few	TRBJ2-1	TRBD2	TGCAGTGCCGCCTTAGCGGGAAAAAGTAACAATGAGCAGTTCTTC	CSAALAGKSNNEQFF
TRBV12-3/TRBV12-4	.	TRBJ2-1	.	TGTGCCAGCAGTTCGGACTTGGGCAATGAGCAGTTCTTC	CASSSDLGNEQFF
TRBV3-1	many	TRBJ2-3	TRBD2	TGTGCCAGCAGCCAACTGGTCACGGGGGGGCGCACAGATACGCAGTATTTT	CASSQLVTGGRTDTQYF
TRBV7-9	.	TRBJ2-3	TRBD2	TGTGCCAGCAGCTTACGCGGGGGGGCACGGGGAACAGATACGCAGTATTTT	CASSLRGGARGTDTQYF
TRBV27	few	TRBJ2-3	TRBD2	TGTGCCAGCAGTAGCTTATTGGGACTAGCGGTGGGTAGAGATACGCAGTATTTT	CASSSLLGLAVGRDTQYF
TRBV4-2	.	TRBJ2-7	TRBD2	TGTGCCAGCAGCCCCGACGATCTCAGCGGGAGTGCCTACGAGCAGTACTTC	CASSPDDLSGSAYEQYF
TRBV5-1	.	TRBJ2-1	.	TGCGCCAGCAGCCAGGGTAACAGGGACTTCTCCTACAATGAGCAGTTCTTC	CASSQGNRDFSYNEQFF
TRBV29-1	many	TRBJ2-2	TRBD2	TGCAGCGCTCGGGTAGCGGGGCAGAACACCGGGGAGCTGTTTTTT	CSARVAGQNTGELFF
TRBV10-1	many	TRBJ2-2	.	TGCGCCAGCAGTGAACAGCCGAACACCGGGGAGCTGTTTTTT	CASSEQPNTGELFF
TRBV20-1	.	TRBJ2-1	TRBD2	TGCAGTGCCGACCCCCAAGTTTCTAGCGGCCAGCAGTTCTTC	CSADPQVSSGQQFF
TRBV12-3/TRBV12-4	many	TRBJ2-5	TRBD1	TGTGCCAGCAGTTTAGGGCAGGGGGAAGAGACCCAGTACTTC	CASSLGQGEETQYF
TRBV20-1	.	TRBJ2-7	TRBD1	TGCAGTGCTAGGACAGGGTACGGCTACGAGCAGTACTTC	CSARTGYGYEQYF
TRBV6-6	.	TRBJ1-2	.	TGTGCCAGCAGTTATCGAGTGGGCAGGACCTATGGCTACACCTTC	CASSYRVGRTYGYTF
TRBV18	many	TRBJ2-7	TRBD1	TGTGCCAGCTCACCCCGGGGACAGCTGTACGAGCAGTACTTC	CASSPRGQLYEQYF
TRBV2	medium-sized	TRBJ1-1	.	TGTGCCAGCAGTCGATTCAGGGGAAATATGAACACTGAAGCTTTCTTT	CASSRFRGNMNTEAFF
TRBV6-1	once	TRBJ2-5	.	TGTGCCAGCAGTGAGTGGGGAACTCCAGAGACCCAGTACTTC	CASSEWGTPETQYF
TRBV6-1	many	TRBJ2-3	.	TGTGCCAGCAGCCTGAGACAGGTTAGCACAGATACGCAGTATTTT	CASSLRQVSTDTQYF
TRBV12-3/TRBV12-4	many	TRBJ2-5	.	TGTGCCAGCAGTTTATTACAGGGAGAAGAGACCCAGTACTTC	CASSLLQGEETQYF
TRBV20-1	few	TRBJ2-1	TRBD1	TGCAGTGCTAGAGACAGGGGGCTTTACAATGAGCAGTTCTTC	CSARDRGLYNEQFF
TRBV4-2	few	TRBJ1-4	.	TGTGCCAGCAGCCAGCCGGGACGGTGGGATGAAAAACTGTTTTTT	CASSQPGRWDEKLFF
TRBV30	many	TRBJ2-3	.	TGTGCCTGGAGTGTTGAGGATAGCACAGATACGCAGTATTTT	CAWSVEDSTDTQYF
TRBV19	.	TRBJ2-7	TRBD2	TGTGCCAGTAGTATGACTAGCGGATACGAGCAGTACTTC	CASSMTSGYEQYF
TRBV28	many	TRBJ2-7	.	TGTGCCAGCAGTATGGGGGCTGGGGAGCAGTACTTC	CASSMGAGEQYF
TRBV15	few	TRBJ2-2	.	TGTGCCACCAGCAGAGATAGCGGCGGGGCTCCCGGGGAGCTGTTTTTT	CATSRDSGGAPGELFF
TRBV5-1	.	TRBJ1-2	.	TGCGCCAGCAGCTTGGAAACCCCCGACAGAGCTAACTATGGCTACACCTTC	CASSLETPDRANYGYTF
TRBV28	many	TRBJ2-7	TRBD1	TGTGCCAGCAGTTTAAGCGGTTTGCGGACAGGGCACTACGAGCAGTACTTC	CASSLSGLRTGHYEQYF
TRBV5-1	many	TRBJ1-1	.	TGCGCCAGCAGCTTACCGGGACAAACGAACACTGAAGCTTTCTTT	CASSLPGQTNTEAFF
TRBV11-2	many	TRBJ2-7	.	TGTGCCAGCAGCCCTCGACGGGACTTTTCCTACGAGCAGTACTTC	CASSPRRDFSYEQYF